This paragraph reports one T cell receptor (beta chain). Authors' processing steps: Amplified reference gene primers provided the basis for estimating nucleated cell counts. Assay: immunoSEQ multiplex PCR; the TCRdb copy retains only in-frame clones and omits some. Clone size and V and J calls were adopted from that table, with D and trimming inferred from the DNA. This table holds about 500,000 clones, 75% to 90% found once. The data are from a study of blood T cell repertoires in COVID-19. Overall study: Acute-phase and convalescent COVID-19 samples originated in the United States, Italy and Spain.

CDR1 is MNHEY and CDR2 is SVGAGI in the germline V gene. Between the trimmed V and J ends, which lost 5 bases and 8 bases, there was a span of 10 bases. This CDR3 comprises 12 residues. The receptor was isolated from a man aged 18 to 30 with COVID-19, enrolled during active disease. The chain uses TRBV6-5 and TRBJ2-1; a weak D match, TRBD1 (6 bases). Input material: peripheral blood. In nucleotides, the CDR3 is TGTGCCAGCAGTCCTACAGGGTATGAGCAGTTCTTC. It yields the protein CASSPTGYEQFF.